The subject of this entry is one T cell receptor (beta chain). What it recognizes is unknown. PCR amplification relied on 60 Vbeta primers (plus 13 Jbeta primers). TCRdb's copy holds only in-frame clones and misses some; the assay was immunoSEQ multiplex PCR. The sample holds under 95,000 clones, 75% to 85% seen once. The sample belongs to a study of cytomegalovirus exposure and HLA in healthy donors. The CDR3 is 17 amino acids. V shed 3 bases, J shed 4 bases, and the junction held 10 bases outside the gene matches. Germline loops: CDR1 LGHNA, CDR2 YNFKEQ. Study-wide points: Data from an earlier analysis indicated that most TCR beta V segments were productive either about 90% or about 30% of the time. Presence/absence analyses took donor sequencing depth as roughly uniform.

The chain uses TRBV4-2 and TRBJ2-1; TRBD2 matches 9 bases. Sequenced input: PBMCs. The clonotype originates from a woman aged 40 to 55 in good health and CMV-seropositive. CDR3 amino acids: CASSQVSPGLAYNEQFF. The CDR3 DNA is TGTGCCAGCAGCCAGGTTTCTCCGGGACTAGCATACAATGAGCAGTTCTTC.